The present TCR beta chain was sequenced within a study of T cell responses to AZD1222 COVID-19 vaccine. Study results and caveats: Close to half of spike-specific TCRs reportedly recognize unmutated variant regions. Only five or six AZD1222 recipients tested seropositive at baseline.

This CDR3 spans 15 amino acids. The germline gives CDR1 SGHAT, CDR2 FQNNGV. The germline V and J ends were trimmed by 5 bases and 2 bases, with 15 bases remaining between them. Generated by immunoSEQ multiplex PCR, the TCRdb table keeps only in-frame clones and is missing some. In the table there are roughly 110,000 clones, about 90% of which are singletons. Note on this clone: The target antigen is unknown.

The analysis combined second doses at about 4 or about 12 weeks. The chain is built from TRBV11-2 and TRBJ2-5, with a possible D match to TRBD1 (6 bases). The sequence was collected from an adult who received the AZD1222 COVID-19 vaccine. Sample: peripheral blood, taken 28 days after the second AZD1222 dose. The CDR3 sequence: CASSPWDKIQETQYF. The CDR3 DNA follows: TGTGCCAGCAGCCCATGGGACAAGATACAAGAGACCCAGTACTTC.